The present TCR beta chain was sequenced within a study of PD-L1 blockade in urothelial cancer. Study details: There were a median of about 140,000 T cells in blood samples.

TCRdb keeps only in-frame clones here, not all; method: immunoSEQ multiplex PCR. The table includes about 43,000 clones, about 84% detected once. V lost 4 bases to trimming and J lost 1 base; unmatched junction nucleotides: 7. CDR3 length: 17 residues. Per germline, CDR1 SGHAT and CDR2 FQDESV (reference sequence). The time point was: pretreatment peripheral blood. Locally advanced or metastatic urothelial carcinoma affected the patients. This receptor was taken from a man aged 55 to 70 with urothelial cancer. V gene TRBV11-1 combines with J gene TRBJ2-1; 10 bases align to TRBD2. The sequencing here drew on PBMCs, taken around atezolizumab (anti-PD-L1) treatment. The DNA for the CDR3 is TGTGCCAGCAGCTCGTCGATAGCGGGAGGATCCTACAATGAGCAGTTCTTC. Its protein product is CASSSSIAGGSYNEQFF. The full variable domain, its missing parts supplied by reference TRBV11-1 and TRBJ2-1, is EAEVAQSPRYKITEKSQAVAFWCDPISGHATLYWYRQILGQGPELLVQFQDESVVDDSQLPKDRFSAERLKGVDSTLKIQPAELGDSAMYLCASSSSIAGGSYNEQFFGPGTRLTVL.